These 5 T cell receptor beta chains share one sample of origin, sequenced in a study of blood T cell repertoires in COVID-19. TCRdb keeps only in-frame clones here, not all; method: immunoSEQ multiplex PCR. Among 270,000 or so clones listed, approximately 91% were seen once. Source material: peripheral blood. The receptors were gathered from a woman between 40 and 55 years old who had recovered from COVID-19.

This chain links TRBV30 with TRBJ1-6, with D possibly matching TRBD1 (6 bases). From germline, CDR1 is GTSNPN and CDR2 SVGIG (reference sequence). This CDR3 is built from 15 residues. V shed 0 bases and J shed 7 bases, with 13 bases lying between them. The CDR3 reads CAWSVLGGGNSPLHF. CDR3 in DNA: TGTGCCTGGAGTGTACTTGGGGGCGGGAATTCACCCCTCCACTTT.

The V call is TRBV4-1, the J call TRBJ2-6, with no clear D. Germline CDR1 is MGHRA and CDR2 is YSYEKL. The V end was cut by 4 bases, the J end by 4 bases, with 14 bases between. This CDR3 is built from 16 residues. The CDR3 protein is CASSLLSQAGANVLTF. The CDR3, as DNA: TGCGCCAGCAGCCTCCTGTCCCAGGCCGGGGCCAACGTCCTGACTTTC.

The rearrangement links TRBV28 to TRBJ1-1; 8 bases align to TRBD1. CDR1 is MDHEN and CDR2 is SYDVKM in the germline V gene. V shed 9 bases and J 1 base; nucleotides not matched to a gene: 1. CDR3 length equals 12 residues. The CDR3 DNA reads as TGTGCCAGTACAGGGGGGAACACTGAAGCTTTCTTT. Its translation: CASTGGNTEAFF.

This chain joins TRBV5-4 and TRBJ2-3; weak D call: TRBD1 (5 bases). V shed 1 base and J shed 4 bases, with 7 bases lying between them. Germline values: CDR1 SGHNT, CDR2 YYREEE (reference sequence). The CDR3 spans 13 residues. Here the CDR3 reads CASSLKGSDTQYF. The CDR3 nucleotides read TGTGCCAGCAGCTTGAAGGGGTCAGATACGCAGTATTTT.

This chain uses TRBV11-3 with TRBJ1-1, with D possibly being TRBD1 (6 bases). V was shortened by 4 bases and J by 1 base, with 10 bases between the two germline ends. Germline lookup yields CDR1 SGHNT and CDR2 YENEEA. The CDR3 sequence is 14 residues long. This chain's CDR3 is CASSSRDKNTEAFF. CDR3 bases: TGTGCCAGCAGCTCCCGGGACAAGAACACTGAAGCTTTCTTT. Together with reference TRBV11-3 and TRBJ1-1, the CDR3 gives the full variable domain: EAGVVQSPRYKIIEKKQPVAFWCNPISGHNTLYWYLQNLGQGPELLIRYENEEAVDDSQLPKDRFSAERLKGVDSTLKIQPAELGDSAVYLCASSSRDKNTEAFFGQGTRLTVV.